This TCR beta chain is drawn from a study of T-cell reconstitution after alpha-beta-depleted transplantation in children. As it was prepared, the TCRbeta library received unique molecular identifiers. From the PCR reads, TCRdb called clonotypes with MiXCR, one entry per CDR3 protein. This sample has about 230,000 distinct CDR3 sequences, with about 12% found just once. V was clipped by 3 bases and J by 3 bases, with 21 bases between them. CDR1 DFQATT and CDR2 SNEGSKA come from the germline V gene (reference sequence). This CDR3 comprises 16 residues. This clonotype was picked up many times. V usage is TRBV20-1 and J usage is TRBJ2-7; no firm D call. This sample comprised PBMCs from the stem cell graft donor, obtained from the stem cell graft. The TCR was taken from a human donor who donated a stem cell graft to a child with acute lymphoblastic leukemia. For the CDR3, the DNA is TGCAGTGCTAGGTACCCCGGCTTCTCTACGCTCTACGAGCAGTACTTC. This translates into CSARYPGFSTLYEQYF.